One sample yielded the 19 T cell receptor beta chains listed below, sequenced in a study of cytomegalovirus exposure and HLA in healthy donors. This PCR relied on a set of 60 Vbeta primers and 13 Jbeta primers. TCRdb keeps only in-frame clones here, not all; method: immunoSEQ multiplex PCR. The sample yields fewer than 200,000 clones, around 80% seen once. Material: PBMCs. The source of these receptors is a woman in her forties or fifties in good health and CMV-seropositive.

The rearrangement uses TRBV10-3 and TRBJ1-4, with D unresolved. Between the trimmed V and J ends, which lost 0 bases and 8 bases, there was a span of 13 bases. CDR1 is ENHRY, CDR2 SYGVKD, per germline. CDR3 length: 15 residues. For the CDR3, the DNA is TGTGCCATCAGTGAGTCGGGAGGGCTTAGCGAAAAACTGTTTTTT. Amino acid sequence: CAISESGGLSEKLFF.

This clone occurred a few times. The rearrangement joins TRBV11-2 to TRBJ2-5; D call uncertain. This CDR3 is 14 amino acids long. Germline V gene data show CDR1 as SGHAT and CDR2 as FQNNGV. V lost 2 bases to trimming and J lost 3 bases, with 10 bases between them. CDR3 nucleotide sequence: TGTGCCAGCAGCTTACTTACAGTAGAAGAGACCCAGTACTTC. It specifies CASSLLTVEETQYF.

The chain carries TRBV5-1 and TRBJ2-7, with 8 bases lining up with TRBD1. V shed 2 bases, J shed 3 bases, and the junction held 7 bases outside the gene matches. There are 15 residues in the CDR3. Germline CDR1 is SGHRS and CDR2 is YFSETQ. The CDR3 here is CASSFDLDRDYEQYF. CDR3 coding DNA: TGCGCCAGCAGCTTCGATCTGGACAGGGACTACGAGCAGTACTTC.

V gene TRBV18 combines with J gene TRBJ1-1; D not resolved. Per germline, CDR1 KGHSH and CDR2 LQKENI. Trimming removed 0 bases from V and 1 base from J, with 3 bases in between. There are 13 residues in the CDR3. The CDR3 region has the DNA TGTGCCAGCTCACCACCTCAGAACACTGAAGCTTTCTTT. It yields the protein CASSPPQNTEAFF. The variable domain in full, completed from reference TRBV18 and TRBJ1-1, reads NAGVMQNPRHLVRRRGQEARLRCSPMKGHSHVYWYRQLPEEGLKFMVYLQKENIIDESGMPKERFSAEFPKEGPSILRIQQVVRGDSAAYFCASSPPQNTEAFFGQGTRLTVV.

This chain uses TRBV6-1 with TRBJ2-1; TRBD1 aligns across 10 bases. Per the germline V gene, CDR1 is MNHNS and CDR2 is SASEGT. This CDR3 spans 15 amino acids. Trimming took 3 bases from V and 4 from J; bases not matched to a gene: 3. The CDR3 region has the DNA TGTGCCAGCAGTGACCCGGGACAGGGGTACAATGAGCAGTTCTTC. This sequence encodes CASSDPGQGYNEQFF.

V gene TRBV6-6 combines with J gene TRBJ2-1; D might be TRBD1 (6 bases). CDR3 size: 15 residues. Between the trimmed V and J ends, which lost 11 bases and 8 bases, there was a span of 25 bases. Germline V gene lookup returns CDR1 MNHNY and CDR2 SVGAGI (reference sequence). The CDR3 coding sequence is TGTGCCTTAGGGGGAGCGACGGTGGGGCAGGATGAGCAGTTCTTC. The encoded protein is CALGGATVGQDEQFF.

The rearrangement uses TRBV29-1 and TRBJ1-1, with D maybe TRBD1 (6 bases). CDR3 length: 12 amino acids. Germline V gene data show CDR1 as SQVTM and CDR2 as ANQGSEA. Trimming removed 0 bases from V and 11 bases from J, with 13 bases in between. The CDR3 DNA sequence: TGCAGCGTTGAAGAAACAGGGTTACGGGCTTTCTTT. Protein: CSVEETGLRAFF. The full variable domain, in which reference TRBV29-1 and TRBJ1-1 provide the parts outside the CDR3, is SAVISQKPSRDICQRGTSLTIQCQVDSQVTMMFWYRQQPGQSLTLIATANQGSEATYESGFVIDKFPISRPNLTFSTLTVSNMSPEDSSIYLCSVEETGLRAFFGQGTRLTVV.

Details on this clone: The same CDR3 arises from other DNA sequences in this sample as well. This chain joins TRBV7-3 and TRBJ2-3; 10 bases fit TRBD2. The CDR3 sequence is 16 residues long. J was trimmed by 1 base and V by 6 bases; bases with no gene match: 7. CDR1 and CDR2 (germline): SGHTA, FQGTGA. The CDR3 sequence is CASSYIAGGRTDTQYF. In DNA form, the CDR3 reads TGTGCCAGCAGTTACATAGCGGGGGGCCGCACAGATACGCAGTATTTT.

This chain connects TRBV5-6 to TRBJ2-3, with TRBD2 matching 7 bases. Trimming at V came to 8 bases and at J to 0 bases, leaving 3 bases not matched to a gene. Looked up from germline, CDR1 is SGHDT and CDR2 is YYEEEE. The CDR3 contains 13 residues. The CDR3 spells CASNSGSTDTQYF. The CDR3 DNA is TGTGCCAGTAATAGCGGGAGCACAGATACGCAGTATTTT. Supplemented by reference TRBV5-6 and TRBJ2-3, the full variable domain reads DAGVTQSPTHLIKTRGQQVTLRCSPKSGHDTVSWYQQALGQGPQFIFQYYEEEERQRGNFPDRFSGHQFPNYSSELNVNALLLGDSALYLCASNSGSTDTQYFGPGTRLTVL.

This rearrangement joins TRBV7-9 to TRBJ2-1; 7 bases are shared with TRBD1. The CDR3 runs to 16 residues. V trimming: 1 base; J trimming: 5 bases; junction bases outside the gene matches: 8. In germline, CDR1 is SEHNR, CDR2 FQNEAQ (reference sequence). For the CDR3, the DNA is TGTGCCAGCAGCTTAGGACCTTTACAGGGGAACAATGAGCAGTTCTTC. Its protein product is CASSLGPLQGNNEQFF.

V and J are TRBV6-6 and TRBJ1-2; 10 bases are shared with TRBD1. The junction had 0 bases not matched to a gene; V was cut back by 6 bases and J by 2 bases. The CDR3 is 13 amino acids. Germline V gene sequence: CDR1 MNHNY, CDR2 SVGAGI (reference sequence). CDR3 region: CASRGQGNYGYTF. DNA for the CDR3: TGTGCCAGCAGGGGACAGGGGAACTATGGCTACACCTTC.

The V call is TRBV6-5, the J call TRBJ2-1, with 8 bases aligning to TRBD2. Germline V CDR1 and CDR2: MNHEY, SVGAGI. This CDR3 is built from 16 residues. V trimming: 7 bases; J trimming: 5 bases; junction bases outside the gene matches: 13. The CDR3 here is CASTYSGGLVHNEQFF. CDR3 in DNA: TGTGCCAGCACCTACTCGGGGGGACTAGTGCACAATGAGCAGTTCTTC.

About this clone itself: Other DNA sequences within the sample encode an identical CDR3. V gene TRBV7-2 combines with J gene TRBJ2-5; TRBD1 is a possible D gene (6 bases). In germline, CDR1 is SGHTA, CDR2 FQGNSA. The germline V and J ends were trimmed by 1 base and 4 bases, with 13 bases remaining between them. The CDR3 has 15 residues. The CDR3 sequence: CASSLGGRGRETQYF. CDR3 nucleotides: TGTGCCAGCAGCTTAGGGGGCAGGGGAAGAGAGACCCAGTACTTC.

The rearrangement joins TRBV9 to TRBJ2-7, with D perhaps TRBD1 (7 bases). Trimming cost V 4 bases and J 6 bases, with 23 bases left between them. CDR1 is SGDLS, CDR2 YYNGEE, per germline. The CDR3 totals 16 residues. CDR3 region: CASSSGGGSGPFEQYF. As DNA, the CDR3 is TGTGCCAGCAGCTCAGGAGGGGGCTCTGGGCCCTTCGAGCAGTACTTC.

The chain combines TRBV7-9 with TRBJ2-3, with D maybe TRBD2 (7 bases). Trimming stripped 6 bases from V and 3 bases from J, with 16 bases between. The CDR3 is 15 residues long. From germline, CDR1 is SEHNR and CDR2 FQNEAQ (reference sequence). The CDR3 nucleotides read TGTGCCAGCAGTAGATCGGGGGGCGCGACAGATACGCAGTATTTT. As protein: CASSRSGGATDTQYF.

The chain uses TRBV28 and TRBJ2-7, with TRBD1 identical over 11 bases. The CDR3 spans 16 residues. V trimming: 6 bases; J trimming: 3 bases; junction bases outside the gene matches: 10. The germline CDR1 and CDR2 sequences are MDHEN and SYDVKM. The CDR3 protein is CASSRGTGGLNYEQYF. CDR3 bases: TGTGCCAGCAGCCGGGGGACAGGGGGTCTAAACTACGAGCAGTACTTC.

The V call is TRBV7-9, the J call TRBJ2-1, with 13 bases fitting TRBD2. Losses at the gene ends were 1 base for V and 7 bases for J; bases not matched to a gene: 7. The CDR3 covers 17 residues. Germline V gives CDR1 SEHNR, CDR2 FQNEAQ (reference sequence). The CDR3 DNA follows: TGTGCCAGCAGCTTAGAACTAGCGGGGGGGCCTCAGAATGAGCAGTTCTTC. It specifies CASSLELAGGPQNEQFF.

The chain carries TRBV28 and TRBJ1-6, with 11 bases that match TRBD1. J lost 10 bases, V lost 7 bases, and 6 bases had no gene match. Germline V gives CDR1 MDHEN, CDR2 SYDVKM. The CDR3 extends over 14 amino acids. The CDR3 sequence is CASTLGTGGSPLHF. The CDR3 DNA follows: TGTGCCAGCACCTTGGGGACAGGGGGATCACCCCTCCACTTT.

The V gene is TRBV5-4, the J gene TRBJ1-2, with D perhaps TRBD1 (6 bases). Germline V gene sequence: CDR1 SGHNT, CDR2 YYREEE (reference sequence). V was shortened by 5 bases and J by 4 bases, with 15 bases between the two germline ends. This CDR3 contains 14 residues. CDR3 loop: CASSRQALSYGYTF. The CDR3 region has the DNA TGTGCCAGCAGTCGACAGGCACTGTCCTATGGCTACACCTTC.